This T cell receptor (beta chain) was recorded in a study of T cell responses to AZD1222 COVID-19 vaccine. Measured with immunoSEQ multiplex PCR; TCRdb has only the in-frame clones, and not every one. The top ten clones hold around 3.3% of a sample with approximately 98,000 clones, roughly nine tenths of them seen once. A single count supports this clone. This clonotype was obtained from an adult in good health. This specimen was peripheral blood, taken on day 0 of MenACWY control vaccination.

DNA of the CDR3: TGTGCCAGCAGTTTATTGGGGGCGGGAGAAAAACTGTTTTTT. It codes for CASSLLGAGEKLFF. The chain couples TRBV27 to TRBJ1-4, with D maybe TRBD1 (6 bases). This CDR3 spans 14 amino acids. Trimming stripped 1 base from V and 8 bases from J, with 11 bases between. Germline V lookup: CDR1 MNHEY, CDR2 SMNVEV (reference sequence).